The rows below give T cell receptor beta chains drawn from one sample of a study of blood T cells in healthy people across ages. MiXCR, applied by TCRdb to the 5' RACE reads, yields one record per CDR3 protein. Among hundreds of thousands of distinct CDR3 sequences listed, around 38% were seen once. The sequenced material came from blood. The receptors originated from a man older than 75 in good health. Each CDR3 is given with its conserved first and last residue. D genes are given only for firm matches. For some rows the clone size is stated as once, few or many, or as a class when expanded; others skip it.

TRBV7-3	TRBJ2-3	TRBD2	-	CASSQGGLAGKMGTQYF	TGTGCCAGCAGTCAGGGTGGACTAGCGGGAAAGATGGGTACGCAGTATTTT
TRBV18	TRBJ1-1	TRBD1	-	CASSPRTGEAFF	TGTGCCAGCTCACCTCGGACAGGCGAAGCTTTCTTT
TRBV18	TRBJ2-1	TRBD1	few	CASSPRRDSQYNEQFF	TGTGCCAGCTCACCACGTAGGGACAGCCAGTACAATGAGCAGTTCTTC
TRBV6-6	TRBJ2-3	TRBD1	many	CASSSLKDRVGVDTQYF	TGTGCCAGCAGTTCCCTAAAAGACAGGGTGGGAGTAGATACGCAGTATTTT
TRBV20-1	TRBJ2-4	TRBD1	few	CSAMTGGDKNIQYF	TGCAGTGCTATGACAGGGGGCGATAAAAACATTCAGTACTTC
TRBV7-2	TRBJ1-1	-	-	CASSPPEGRNPEAFF	TGTGCCAGCAGCCCCCCGGAGGGACGGAACCCTGAAGCTTTCTTT
TRBV6-6	TRBJ2-1	TRBD1	-	CASRATGVPSSYNEQFF	TGTGCCAGCAGAGCTACAGGGGTCCCGAGCTCCTACAATGAGCAGTTCTTC
TRBV6-5	TRBJ1-6	TRBD1	-	CASSSQGAPYNSPLHF	TGTGCCAGCAGTTCGCAGGGGGCCCCCTATAATTCACCCCTCCACTTT
TRBV2	TRBJ1-2	TRBD1	-	CANKQGARNYGYTF	TGTGCCAACAAACAGGGGGCAAGAAACTATGGCTACACCTTC
TRBV4-1	TRBJ2-7	TRBD2	-	CASSHTSGVSYNEQYF	TGCGCCAGCAGCCATACTAGCGGGGTCTCCTACAATGAGCAGTACTTC
TRBV21-1	TRBJ2-5	-	-	CASSKTGYQREGLGTQYF	TGTGCCAGCAGCAAAACGGGTTATCAGCGGGAGGGCCTCGGGACCCAGTACTTC
TRBV30	TRBJ2-7	TRBD1	-	CAWSVRAGGIHEQYF	TGTGCCTGGAGTGTACGGGCAGGGGGAATCCACGAGCAGTACTTC
TRBV24-1	TRBJ2-5	-	few	CATSDPNRYRESLETQYF	TGTGCCACCAGTGATCCAAACCGCTACAGGGAATCATTAGAGACCCAGTACTTC
TRBV11-2	TRBJ2-5	TRBD2	few	CASSPTPAGAETQYF	TGTGCCAGCAGCCCCACGCCAGCGGGGGCAGAGACCCAGTACTTC
TRBV14	TRBJ2-7	-	-	CASSQDFVQGREQYF	TGTGCCAGCAGCCAAGATTTCGTACAGGGTCGCGAGCAGTACTTC
TRBV3-1	TRBJ1-5	-	-	CASSQGDSQPQHF	TGTGCCAGCAGCCAGGGTGACAGTCAGCCCCAGCATTTT
TRBV20-1	TRBJ2-7	-	-	CSARMGGRYNEQYF	TGCAGTGCTAGAATGGGGGGGCGATACAATGAGCAGTACTTC
TRBV29-1	TRBJ1-2	-	few	CSAEAVRPEDLGYTF	TGCAGCGCCGAGGCTGTACGACCCGAGGACCTTGGCTACACCTTC
TRBV28	TRBJ2-1	-	-	CASSLSGPRADEQFF	TGTGCCAGCAGTTTATCGGGGCCTAGGGCCGATGAGCAGTTCTTC
TRBV11-3	TRBJ2-1	-	-	CASSSAEGHEQFF	TGTGCCAGCAGCTCTGCGGAGGGCCATGAGCAGTTCTTC
TRBV20-1	TRBJ2-7	-	-	CSARDHPDSYEQYF	TGCAGTGCTAGAGATCATCCGGACTCCTACGAGCAGTACTTC
TRBV6-6	TRBJ2-5	TRBD1	few	CASRTEGQGMYF	TGTGCCAGCAGAACAGAGGGACAGGGGATGTACTTC
TRBV6-2/TRBV6-3	TRBJ1-2	-	-	CASSFTGSRYGYTF	TGTGCCAGCAGTTTTACAGGGTCGCGCTATGGCTACACCTTC
TRBV4-3	TRBJ2-3	TRBD2	few	CASSQLAGGQDTQYF	TGCGCCAGCAGCCAATTAGCGGGAGGTCAAGATACGCAGTATTTT
TRBV4-3	TRBJ2-5	-	many	CASSLFWDFRKEQYF	TGCGCCAGCAGCCTCTTTTGGGACTTCCGAAAAGAGCAGTACTTC
TRBV20-1	TRBJ1-2	TRBD1	once	CSAGDRGRDYTF	TGCAGTGCTGGGGACAGGGGGCGAGACTACACCTTC
TRBV7-2	TRBJ2-7	-	-	CASSFPGASYEQYF	TGTGCCAGCAGCTTTCCGGGGGCCTCCTACGAGCAGTACTTC
TRBV7-2	TRBJ2-5	-	few	CASSFGPTNGETQYF	TGTGCCAGCAGCTTCGGACCGACCAACGGGGAGACCCAGTACTTC
TRBV27	TRBJ2-5	-	-	CASSSLGGGWETQYF	TGTGCCAGCAGTTCCTTGGGGGGCGGATGGGAGACCCAGTACTTC
TRBV7-2	TRBJ2-7	-	many	CASSRDRYEQYF	TGTGCCAGCAGCCGAGACCGATACGAGCAGTACTTC
TRBV29-1	TRBJ1-1	TRBD1	-	CSALTGGTEAFF	TGCAGCGCGCTGACAGGGGGCACTGAAGCTTTCTTT
TRBV2	TRBJ2-1	-	few	CASSVGPNNEQFF	TGTGCCAGCTCCGTTGGTCCCAACAATGAGCAGTTCTTC
TRBV28	TRBJ2-5	TRBD2	few	CASSLQRTSTETQYF	TGTGCCAGCAGTCTCCAGCGGACTAGCACGGAGACCCAGTACTTC
TRBV30	TRBJ2-7	-	few	CAWSGRASGEQYF	TGTGCCTGGAGTGGTAGGGCTTCGGGCGAGCAGTACTTC
TRBV10-3	TRBJ2-5	-	-	CAIGRLGEQYF	TGTGCCATCGGACGGCTGGGTGAGCAGTACTTC
TRBV27	TRBJ2-7	TRBD1	-	CASSFSSRGRLISEQYF	TGTGCCAGCAGTTTTTCATCTAGGGGGCGCTTGATTAGCGAGCAGTACTTC
TRBV4-3	TRBJ2-1	-	-	CASSQDLLIDEQFF	TGCGCCAGCAGCCAAGACCTACTAATTGATGAGCAGTTCTTC
TRBV28	TRBJ2-7	-	many	CASSVTPSEQYF	TGTGCCAGCAGTGTGACCCCCTCCGAGCAGTACTTC
TRBV7-9	TRBJ1-3	-	-	CASSAIQGGNTIYF	TGTGCCAGCAGCGCGATACAAGGGGGAAACACCATATATTTT
TRBV20-1	TRBJ2-1	-	few	CSAIVRSSYNEQFF	TGCAGTGCGATAGTGAGGAGCTCCTACAATGAGCAGTTCTTC
TRBV6-2/TRBV6-3	TRBJ2-1	-	few	CASSDYGPAEQFF	TGTGCCAGCAGTGACTATGGACCCGCTGAGCAGTTCTTC
TRBV12-3/TRBV12-4	TRBJ2-3	-	few	CASSFRAQGSRTDTQYF	TGTGCCAGCAGCTTTAGGGCCCAGGGGTCCCGCACAGATACGCAGTATTTT
TRBV28	TRBJ2-7	-	few	CASSPPGPPPEQYF	TGTGCCAGCAGTCCCCCGGGGCCTCCGCCCGAGCAGTACTTC
TRBV4-3	TRBJ2-1	TRBD1	once	CASSQNTGAYSEQFF	TGCGCCAGCAGCCAAAATACAGGGGCCTACAGTGAGCAGTTCTTC
TRBV20-1	TRBJ2-1	-	-	CSAKNGPDPEETQFF	TGCAGTGCTAAGAACGGACCCGATCCTGAGGAGACCCAGTTCTTC
TRBV5-6	TRBJ1-1	-	once	CASSLQAEAFF	TGTGCCAGCAGCTTGCAGGCTGAAGCTTTCTTT
TRBV27	TRBJ2-7	-	-	CASGVSRGYEQYF	TGTGCCAGCGGTGTAAGCAGGGGCTACGAGCAGTACTTC
TRBV28	TRBJ2-2	TRBD1	-	CASRISPPTGRGELFF	TGTGCCAGCAGAATTAGCCCTCCGACAGGGCGCGGGGAGCTGTTTTTT
TRBV6-2/TRBV6-3	TRBJ1-1	-	-	CASSSQVANTEAFF	TGTGCCAGCAGTTCACAGGTCGCAAACACTGAAGCTTTCTTT
TRBV20-1	TRBJ1-1	-	once	CSAADSMNTEAFF	TGCAGTGCTGCGGACTCCATGAACACTGAAGCTTTCTTT
TRBV10-3	TRBJ2-3	-	-	CAISGDTTTDTQYF	TGTGCCATCAGTGGGGACACGACCACAGATACGCAGTATTTT
TRBV19	TRBJ2-1	TRBD2	-	CASSSNLAGGLNEQFF	TGTGCCAGTAGTTCGAACCTAGCGGGGGGTTTGAATGAGCAGTTCTTC